The 11 T cell receptor beta chains below were found in one sample sequenced in a study of control samples from healthy donors and cancer patients. Some clones are missing from TCRdb's copy, which holds only in-frame ones; the method was immunoSEQ multiplex PCR. Among about 120,000 clones listed, more than 70% were seen once. Material: blood. The receptor source for this set is a man between 60 and 70 years old in good health.

The chain recombines TRBV7-2 with TRBJ1-2, with D possibly matching TRBD1 (6 bases). Germline assignment: CDR1 SGHTA and CDR2 FQGNSA. The CDR3 has 16 amino acids. V lost 4 bases to trimming and J lost 7 bases, with 22 bases between them. In DNA, the CDR3 is TGTGCCAGCAGCTCTCCCTCAGGGGCCCTAACTGGTGGCTACACCTTC. Its translation is CASSSPSGALTGGYTF.

This clone appeared a single time. The rearrangement joins TRBV18 to TRBJ1-1, with a possible D match to TRBD1 (6 bases). The germline V gene has CDR1 KGHSH and CDR2 LQKENI. Trimming removed 3 bases from V and 5 bases from J, with 13 bases in between. The CDR3 extends over 14 amino acids. CDR3 DNA sequence: TGTGCCAGCTCACCGAAGGGGGGTGGTACTGAAGCTTTCTTT. Its translation is CASSPKGGGTEAFF.

The genes are TRBV5-1 and TRBJ1-3; D is uncertain. The CDR3 sequence is 15 residues long. V was pared by 4 bases and J by 8 bases, with 19 bases between. Germline loops: CDR1 SGHRS, CDR2 YFSETQ. In DNA form, the CDR3 reads TGCGCCAGCAGCGACGGCCGGGCGCCTTTGGACACCATATATTTT. Amino acids: CASSDGRAPLDTIYF.

CDR3 amino acids: CASSWSTGGGTEAFF. The CDR3 DNA follows: TGTGCCAGCTCATGGTCAACAGGGGGAGGCACTGAAGCTTTCTTT. The J gene is TRBJ1-1, the V gene TRBV18; 8 positions match TRBD1. Germline CDR1 and CDR2: KGHSH and LQKENI. After removal of 5 bases from V and 4 bases from J, the junction contained 9 bases not matched to a gene. This CDR3 contains 15 residues.

V is TRBV7-2 and J is TRBJ2-2; D gene uncertain. With 1 base removed from V and 6 bases from J, the gap between germline ends came to 6 bases. The CDR3 consists of 13 residues. Germline-derived CDR1 and CDR2 are SGHTA and FQGNSA. CDR3 loop: CASSLDGAGELFF. The CDR3 region has the DNA TGTGCCAGCAGCTTAGATGGGGCCGGGGAGCTGTTTTTT.

V and J are TRBV5-6 and TRBJ1-3; D remains ambiguous. Per germline, CDR1 SGHDT and CDR2 YYEEEE. With 4 bases removed from V and 0 bases from J, the gap between germline ends came to 17 bases. The CDR3 covers 17 residues. CDR3 sequence reads: CASSPGVGRFSGNTIYF. CDR3 DNA: TGTGCCAGCAGCCCTGGCGTAGGACGGTTCTCTGGAAACACCATATATTTT.

A few counts support this clone. The rearrangement uses TRBV9 and TRBJ1-6; 8 bases match TRBD1. The V gene end was trimmed by 2 bases and the J gene end by 10 bases; junction bases not matched to a gene: 5. CDR3 size: 14 residues. Germline CDR1 reads SGDLS; CDR2 reads YYNGEE. Written as DNA, the CDR3 is TGTGCCAGCAGCGTCCAGGGGGCGGGATCACCCCTCCACTTT. Translating gives CASSVQGAGSPLHF.

The chain links TRBV5-6 to TRBJ1-1; D ambiguous. CDR1 and CDR2 from the germline V gene are SGHDT and YYEEEE. The germline V and J ends were trimmed by 0 bases and 1 base, with 7 bases remaining between them. This CDR3 contains 14 residues. The DNA for the CDR3 is TGTGCCAGCAGCTTGGGGGATCGGAACACTGAAGCTTTCTTT. It translates to CASSLGDRNTEAFF.

V is TRBV12-3 or TRBV12-4 and J is TRBJ2-3, with TRBD2 as a possible D gene (5 bases). V lost 6 bases and J lost 5, with 12 bases in between. This CDR3 spans 13 amino acids. CDR3 protein: CASRLPAGDTQYF. Here the CDR3 DNA reads TGTGCCAGCAGGCTCCCGGCGGGAGATACGCAGTATTTT.

The chain combines TRBV28 with TRBJ1-4; tentatively, D is TRBD1 (6 bases). The CDR3 consists of 15 residues. V was trimmed by 3 bases and J by 3 bases, leaving 11 bases between them. Germline V gives CDR1 MDHEN, CDR2 SYDVKM. The CDR3 coding sequence is TGTGCCAGCAGTTTTGGGGGCTCTTCTAATGAAAAACTGTTTTTT. This translates into CASSFGGSSNEKLFF.

The gene calls are TRBV6-5 and TRBJ2-1; 8 positions match TRBD1. The CDR3 is 15 residues long. V lost 4 bases and J lost 5; bases outside the gene matches: 7. Germline CDR1 is MNHEY and CDR2 is SVGAGI. The CDR3 DNA is TGTGCCAGCAGTTCGCCGGGACAGGAAGACAATGAGCAGTTCTTC. It translates to CASSSPGQEDNEQFF.